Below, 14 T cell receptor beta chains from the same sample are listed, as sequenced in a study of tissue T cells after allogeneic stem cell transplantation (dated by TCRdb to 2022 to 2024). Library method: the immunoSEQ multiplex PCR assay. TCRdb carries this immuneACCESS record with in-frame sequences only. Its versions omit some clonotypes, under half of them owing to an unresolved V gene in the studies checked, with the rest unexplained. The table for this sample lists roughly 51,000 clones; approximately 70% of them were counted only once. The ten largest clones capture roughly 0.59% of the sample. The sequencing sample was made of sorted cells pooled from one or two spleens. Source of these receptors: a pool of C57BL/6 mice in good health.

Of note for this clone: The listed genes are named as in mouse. The part of the CDR3 DNA that was read is TGTGCCAGCAGTATCAGGGGGAGCAACCAAGACACCCAGTAC. It yields the protein CASSIRGSNQDTQY. The full CDR3 protein reads CASSIRGSNQDTQYF. This chain joins TRBV19 and TRBJ2-5; 7 bases align to TRBD1. From the germline J gene comes the end of the CDR3, since the read stops 1 residue before it. The junction had 3 bases not matched to a gene; V was cut back by 2 bases and J by 0 bases. The CDR3 extends over 15 amino acids. In germline, CDR1 is FNHDT, CDR2 SITEND (reference sequence).

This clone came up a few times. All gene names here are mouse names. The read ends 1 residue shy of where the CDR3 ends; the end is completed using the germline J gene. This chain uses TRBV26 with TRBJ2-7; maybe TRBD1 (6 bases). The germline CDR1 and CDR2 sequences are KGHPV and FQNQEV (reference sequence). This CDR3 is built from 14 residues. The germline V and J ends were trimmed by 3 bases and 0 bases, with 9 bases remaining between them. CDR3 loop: CASSLLGGSYEQYF. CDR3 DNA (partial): TGTGCCAGCAGTCTATTAGGGGGCTCCTATGAACAGTAC. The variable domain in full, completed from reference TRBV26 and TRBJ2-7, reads NSKVIQTPRYLVKGQGQKAKMRCIPEKGHPVVFWYQQNKNNEFKFLINFQNQEVLQQIDMTEKRFSAECPSNSPCSLEIQSSEAGDSALYLCASSLLGGSYEQYFGPGTRLTVL.

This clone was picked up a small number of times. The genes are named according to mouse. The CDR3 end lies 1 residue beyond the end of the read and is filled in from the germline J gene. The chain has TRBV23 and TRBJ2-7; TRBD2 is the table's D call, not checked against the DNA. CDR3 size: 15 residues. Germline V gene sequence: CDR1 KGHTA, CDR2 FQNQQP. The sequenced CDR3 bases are TGCTCCAGCAGTCAATCTTTGGGGGGCTCCTATGAACAGTAC. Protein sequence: CSSSQSLGGSYEQY. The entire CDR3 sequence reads CSSSQSLGGSYEQYF.

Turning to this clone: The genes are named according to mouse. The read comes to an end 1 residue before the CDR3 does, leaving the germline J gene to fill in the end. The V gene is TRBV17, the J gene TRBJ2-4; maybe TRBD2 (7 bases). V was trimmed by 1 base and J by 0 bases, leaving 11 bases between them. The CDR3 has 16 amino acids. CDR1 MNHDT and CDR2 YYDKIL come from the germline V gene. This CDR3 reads CASSRVGGLSQNTLYF. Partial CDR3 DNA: TGTGCTAGCAGTAGAGTAGGGGGGCTAAGTCAAAACACCTTGTAC.

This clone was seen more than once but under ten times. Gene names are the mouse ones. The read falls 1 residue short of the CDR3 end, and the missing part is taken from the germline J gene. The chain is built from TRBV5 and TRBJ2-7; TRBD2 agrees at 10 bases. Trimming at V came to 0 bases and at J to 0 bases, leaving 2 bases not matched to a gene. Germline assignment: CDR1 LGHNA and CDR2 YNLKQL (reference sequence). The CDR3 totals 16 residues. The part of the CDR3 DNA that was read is TGTGCCAGCAGCCAAGATCGGACTGGGGGCTCCTATGAACAGTAC. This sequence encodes CASSQDRTGGSYEQY. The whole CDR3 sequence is CASSQDRTGGSYEQYF.

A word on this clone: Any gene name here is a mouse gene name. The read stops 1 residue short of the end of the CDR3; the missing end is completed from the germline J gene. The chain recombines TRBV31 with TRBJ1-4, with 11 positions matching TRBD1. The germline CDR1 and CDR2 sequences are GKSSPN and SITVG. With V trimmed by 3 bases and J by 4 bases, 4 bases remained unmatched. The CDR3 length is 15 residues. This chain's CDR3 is CAWSPGTGGNERLFF. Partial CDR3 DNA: TGTGCCTGGAGCCCCGGGACAGGGGGCAACGAAAGATTATTT.

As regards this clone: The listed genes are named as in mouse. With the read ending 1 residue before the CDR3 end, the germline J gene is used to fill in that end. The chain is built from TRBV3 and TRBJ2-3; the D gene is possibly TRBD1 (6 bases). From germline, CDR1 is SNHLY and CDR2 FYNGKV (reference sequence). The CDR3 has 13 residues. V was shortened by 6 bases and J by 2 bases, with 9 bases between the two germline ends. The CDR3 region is CASSRDNAETLYF. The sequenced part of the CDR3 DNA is TGTGCCAGCAGTCGGGACAATGCAGAAACGCTGTAT.

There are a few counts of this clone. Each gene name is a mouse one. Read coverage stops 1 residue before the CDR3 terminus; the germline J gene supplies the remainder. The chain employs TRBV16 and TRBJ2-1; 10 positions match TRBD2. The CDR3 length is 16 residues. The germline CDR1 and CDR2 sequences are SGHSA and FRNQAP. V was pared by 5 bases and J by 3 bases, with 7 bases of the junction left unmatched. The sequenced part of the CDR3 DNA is TGTGCAAGCAGCCCCTGGGGGGGCGCCGGCTATGCTGAGCAGTTC. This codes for CASSPWGGAGYAEQF. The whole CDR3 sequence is CASSPWGGAGYAEQFF.

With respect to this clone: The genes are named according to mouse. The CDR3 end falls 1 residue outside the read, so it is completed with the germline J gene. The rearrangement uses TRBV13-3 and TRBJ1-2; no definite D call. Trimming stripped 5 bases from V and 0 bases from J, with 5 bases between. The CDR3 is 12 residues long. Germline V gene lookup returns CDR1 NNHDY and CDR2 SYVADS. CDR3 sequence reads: CASRGANSDYTF. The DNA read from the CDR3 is TGTGCCAGCAGAGGAGCAAACTCCGACTACACC.

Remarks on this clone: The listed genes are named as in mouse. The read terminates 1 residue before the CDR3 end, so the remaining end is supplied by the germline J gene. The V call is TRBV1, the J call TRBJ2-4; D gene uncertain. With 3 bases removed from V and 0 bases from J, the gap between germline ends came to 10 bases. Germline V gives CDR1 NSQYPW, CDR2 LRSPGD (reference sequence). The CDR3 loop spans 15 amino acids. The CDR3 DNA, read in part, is TGCACCTGCAGTGCTACCGGGTTAAGTCAAAACACCTTGTAC. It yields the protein CTCSATGLSQNTLY. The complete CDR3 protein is CTCSATGLSQNTLYF.

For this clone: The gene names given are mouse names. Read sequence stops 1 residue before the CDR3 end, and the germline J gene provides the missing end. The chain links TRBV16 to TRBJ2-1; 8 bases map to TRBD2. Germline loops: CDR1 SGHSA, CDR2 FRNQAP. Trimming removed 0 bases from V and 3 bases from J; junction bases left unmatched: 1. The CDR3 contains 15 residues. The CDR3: CASSLDLGGYAEQFF. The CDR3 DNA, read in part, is TGTGCAAGCAGCTTAGATCTGGGGGGCTATGCTGAGCAGTTC.

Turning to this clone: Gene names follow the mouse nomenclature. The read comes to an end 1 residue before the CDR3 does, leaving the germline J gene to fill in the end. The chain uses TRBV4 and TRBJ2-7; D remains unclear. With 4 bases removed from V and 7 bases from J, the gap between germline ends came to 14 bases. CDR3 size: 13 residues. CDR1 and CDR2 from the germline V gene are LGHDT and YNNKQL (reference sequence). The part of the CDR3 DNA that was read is TGTGCCAGCAGCTCGGACCCGGGGTGGGAACAGTAC. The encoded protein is CASSSDPGWEQY. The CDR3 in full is CASSSDPGWEQYF.

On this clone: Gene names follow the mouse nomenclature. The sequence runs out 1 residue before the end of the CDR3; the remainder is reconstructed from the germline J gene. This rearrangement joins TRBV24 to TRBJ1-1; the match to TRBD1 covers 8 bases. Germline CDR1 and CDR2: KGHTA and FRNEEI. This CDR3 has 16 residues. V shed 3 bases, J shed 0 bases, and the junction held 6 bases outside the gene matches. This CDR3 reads CASSLRGQEANTEVFF. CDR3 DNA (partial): TGTGCCAGCAGTCTCAGGGGGCAGGAGGCAAACACAGAAGTCTTC.

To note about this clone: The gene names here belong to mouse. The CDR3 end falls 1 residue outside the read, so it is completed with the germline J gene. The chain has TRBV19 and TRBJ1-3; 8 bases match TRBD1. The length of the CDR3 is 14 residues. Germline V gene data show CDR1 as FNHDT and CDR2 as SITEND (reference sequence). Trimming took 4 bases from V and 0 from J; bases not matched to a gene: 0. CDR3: CASSGQGSGNTLYF. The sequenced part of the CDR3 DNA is TGTGCCAGCAGTGGACAGGGTTCTGGAAATACGCTCTAT.